Sequencing of this T cell receptor (beta chain) was carried out in a study of neoadjuvant anti-PD-1 for oral cavity cancer. As for the study in general: Non-progressing patients received a fourth nivolumab dose near day 43, then surgery on days 50-56.

V lost 0 bases and J 3 bases, leaving 9 bases between the germline ends. The CDR3 loop spans 15 amino acids. CDR1 is MNHEY and CDR2 is SMNVEV in the germline V gene (reference sequence). Data came from immunoSEQ multiplex PCR; TCRdb stores just in-frame clones and leaves some out. The sample has 75,000 to 100,000 clones; about 80% are singletons. The chain employs TRBV27 and TRBJ1-5, with D hard to call. The input for sequencing was PBMCs, taken before nivolumab (anti-PD-1) treatment. This clonotype was sampled from a person aged 35-79 years with oral cavity squamous cell carcinoma. The CDR3 is CASSLSAGPNQPQHF. The CDR3 nucleotides are TGTGCCAGCAGTTTATCAGCTGGCCCCAATCAGCCCCAGCATTTT.